These 30 T cell receptor beta chains share one sample of origin, sequenced in a study of blood T cell repertoires in COVID-19. The assay was immunoSEQ multiplex PCR, and TCRdb's table has in-frame clones only and misses some. The sample lists 130,000 to 150,000 clones; 80% to 90% were seen once. The sample taken for sequencing was peripheral blood. These receptor sequences come from a woman in her sixties or seventies with active COVID-19.

V usage is TRBV12-3 or TRBV12-4 and J usage is TRBJ1-1, with a tentative D call TRBD1 (5 bases). This CDR3 region has 13 residues. Trimming left V 4 bases short and J 4 bases short, with 10 bases between. CDR3 sequence reads: CASSYGGSTEAFF. As DNA, the CDR3 is TGTGCCAGCAGTTACGGGGGGTCCACTGAAGCTTTCTTT.

The rearrangement links TRBV27 to TRBJ2-1, with 12 bases lining up with TRBD2. Trimming cost V 9 bases and J 3 bases; bases outside gene matches: 30. CDR3 size: 23 residues. In germline, CDR1 is MNHEY, CDR2 SMNVEV (reference sequence). CDR3 DNA sequence: TGTGCCAGTCGCGGAAGGGGGCGCGTTAAGGGACTAGCGGGTGTTCGCCTCTACAATGAGCAGTTCTTC. Translating it yields CASRGRGRVKGLAGVRLYNEQFF.

The rearrangement joins TRBV4-2 to TRBJ2-2; maybe TRBD1 (6 bases). Germline CDR1 reads LGHNA; CDR2 reads YNFKEQ. The CDR3 length is 15 residues. V lost 0 bases and J 6 bases, leaving 11 bases between the germline ends. CDR3 loop: CASSQESGVAGELFF. The CDR3 nucleotides read TGTGCCAGCAGCCAAGAATCAGGGGTGGCCGGGGAGCTGTTTTTT.

V is TRBV11-2 and J is TRBJ1-3; 9 bases align to TRBD1. Trimming at V came to 3 bases and at J to 0 bases, leaving 6 bases not matched to a gene. Germline lookup yields CDR1 SGHAT and CDR2 FQNNGV. This CDR3 region has 17 residues. Written as DNA, the CDR3 is TGTGCCAGCAGCTTTGGGACAGGGACTCCCTCTGGAAACACCATATATTTT. It is translated as CASSFGTGTPSGNTIYF. The full variable domain, with the rest looked up from reference TRBV11-2 and TRBJ1-3, is EAGVAQSPRYKIIEKRQSVAFWCNPISGHATLYWYQQILGQGPKLLIQFQNNGVVDDSQLPKDRFSAERLKGVDSTLKIQPAKLEDSAVYLCASSFGTGTPSGNTIYFGEGSWLTVV.

This clone is a singleton in its sample. The J gene is TRBJ2-5, the V gene TRBV3-1 (or the pseudogene TRBV3-2); TRBD2 matches 7 bases. After removal of 6 bases from V and 5 bases from J, the junction contained 9 bases not matched to a gene. The germline V gene has CDR1 LGHDT and CDR2 YNNKEL (reference sequence). The CDR3 totals 14 residues. The CDR3 loop is CASRKRDQYETQYF. In DNA form, the CDR3 reads TGTGCCAGCAGGAAGCGGGATCAATACGAGACCCAGTACTTC.

V and J are TRBV28 and TRBJ2-7, with 7 bases aligning to TRBD2. The V and J ends lost 5 bases and 2 bases, in that order; junction bases with no gene match: 15. The CDR3 sequence is 17 residues long. The germline V gene has CDR1 MDHEN and CDR2 SYDVKM. CDR3 amino acids: CASSTTGEGPLTYEQYF. DNA for the CDR3: TGTGCCAGCAGTACCACGGGGGAGGGGCCCCTTACCTACGAGCAGTACTTC.

V usage is TRBV9 and J usage is TRBJ2-1; 8 bases line up with TRBD2. J lost 6 bases, V lost 2 bases, and 4 bases had no gene match. CDR3 length: 14 residues. CDR1 and CDR2 from the germline V gene are SGDLS and YYNGEE. The CDR3 DNA follows: TGTGCCAGCAGCGTGCTCAGCGGGGGCAATGAGCAGTTCTTC. It specifies CASSVLSGGNEQFF.

The J gene is TRBJ2-7, the V gene TRBV5-1, with 7 bases matching TRBD2. This CDR3 region has 16 residues. V gave up 0 bases and J gave up 4 bases; unmatched junction bases: 10. CDR1 is SGHRS, CDR2 YFSETQ, per germline. The CDR3 DNA reads TGCGCCAGCAGCTTGGTTTCCGGGCGGGGGTCGTACGAGCAGTACTTC. Amino acids: CASSLVSGRGSYEQYF. The variable domain in full, with the rest retrieved from reference TRBV5-1 and TRBJ2-7, is KAGVTQTPRYLIKTRGQQVTLSCSPISGHRSVSWYQQTPGQGLQFLFEYFSETQRNKGNFPGRFSGRQFSNSRSEMNVSTLELGDSALYLCASSLVSGRGSYEQYFGPGTRLTVT.

V usage is TRBV5-5 and J usage is TRBJ2-7, with 11 bases lining up with TRBD2. This CDR3 comprises 15 residues. The germline gives CDR1 SGHKS, CDR2 YYEKEE (reference sequence). Trimming removed 1 base from V and 5 bases from J; junction bases left unmatched: 5. CDR3 sequence reads: CASSLTSGRGHEQYF. The CDR3 nucleotides are TGTGCCAGCAGCTTGACTAGCGGGAGAGGACACGAGCAGTACTTC.

This chain uses TRBV2 with TRBJ2-5, with D tentatively TRBD2 (6 bases). V lost 7 bases and J 5 bases, leaving 14 bases between the germline ends. This CDR3 is built from 13 residues. From germline, CDR1 is SNHLY and CDR2 FYNNEI. Here the CDR3 reads CASTSAPRETQYF. CDR3 DNA sequence: TGTGCCAGCACTAGCGCGCCTCGGGAGACCCAGTACTTC.

CDR3: CASSQTGIYGYTF. The CDR3 DNA follows: TGCGCCAGCAGCCAAACAGGGATCTATGGCTACACCTTC. The chain combines TRBV4-1 with TRBJ1-2; possible D gene TRBD1, 6 bases. The germline V gene has CDR1 MGHRA and CDR2 YSYEKL. The CDR3 is made up of 13 amino acids. V was cut by 2 bases and J by 4 bases, with 8 bases left in between.

This sequence joins TRBV5-4 and TRBJ2-5, with 12 bases fitting TRBD2. The CDR3 runs to 16 residues. The germline V gene encodes CDR1 SGHNT and CDR2 YYREEE (reference sequence). J was trimmed by 4 bases and V by 4 bases; bases with no gene match: 8. This CDR3 is CASSPLLAGGRETQYF. The CDR3 bases are TGTGCCAGCAGCCCTCTCCTAGCGGGAGGGCGAGAGACCCAGTACTTC.

The V call is TRBV6-2 or TRBV6-3, the J call TRBJ2-1; no clear D. The CDR3 has 18 amino acids. The V and J ends lost 0 bases and 7 bases respectively, with 22 bases between them. CDR1 and CDR2 from the germline V gene are MNHEY and SVGEGT. The CDR3 DNA is TGTGCCAGCAGTTACTCGACACCTTCGATTACCCCCGAGAATGAGCAGTTCTTC. Translated, it gives CASSYSTPSITPENEQFF.

In its sample, this clone was seen a few times. The chain carries TRBV7-3 and TRBJ2-3; the D gene is possibly TRBD2 (5 bases). Trimming shortened V by 5 bases and J by 1 base, and 13 bases separated the two germline ends. CDR1 is SGHTA, CDR2 FQGTGA, per germline. The CDR3 is 15 residues long. For the CDR3, the DNA is TGTGCCAGCAGCCCCACTAGTTTGGGCACAGATACGCAGTATTTT. Protein: CASSPTSLGTDTQYF.

V is TRBV28 and J is TRBJ2-1; D not certain. V lost 3 bases and J lost 7, with 7 bases in between. This CDR3 is built from 12 residues. The germline V gene has CDR1 MDHEN and CDR2 SYDVKM. Written as DNA, the CDR3 is TGTGCCAGCAGTTTTAATGCGAATGAGCAGTTCTTC. It encodes CASSFNANEQFF.

Only one count was recorded for this clone. The V gene is TRBV7-2, the J gene TRBJ1-5, with D perhaps TRBD1 (6 bases). CDR1 and CDR2 (germline): SGHTA, FQGNSA. This CDR3 spans 13 amino acids. The V end lost 5 bases, the J end lost 7 bases, and 12 bases lay between the germline ends. The CDR3 nucleotides are TGTGCCAGCAGCCGCGACAGGAGGCAGCCCCAGCATTTT. Translating it yields CASSRDRRQPQHF.

The V gene is TRBV7-9, the J gene TRBJ2-4, with 12 bases identical to TRBD2. The CDR3 has 15 residues. V dropped 9 bases and J dropped 3; count of bases not matched to a gene: 6. The V gene's germline CDR1 is SEHNR and CDR2 FQNEAQ (reference sequence). The CDR3 region is CASLRLAGVKNIQYF. CDR3 DNA: TGTGCCAGTTTAAGACTAGCGGGAGTCAAAAACATTCAGTACTTC.

This sequence joins TRBV24-1 and TRBJ2-1, with D unclear. Trimming shortened V by 5 bases and J by 8 bases, and 15 bases separated the two germline ends. The CDR3 spans 14 residues. Germline CDR1 reads KGHDR; CDR2 reads SFDVKD. The CDR3 region has the DNA TGTGCCACCAGTGTTTCGGGTGGGTTCGATGAGCAGTTCTTC. This encodes CATSVSGGFDEQFF.

This chain joins TRBV4-3 and TRBJ1-1; 10 bases match TRBD1. Germline CDR1 and CDR2: LGHNA and YSLEER. The CDR3 is 19 amino acids. The junction had 20 bases not matched to a gene; V was cut back by 4 bases and J by 6 bases. CDR3 protein: CASSRPGTGDGGRVAEAFF. CDR3 bases: TGCGCCAGCAGCCGTCCCGGGACAGGGGACGGCGGCCGGGTAGCTGAAGCTTTCTTT.

V and J are TRBV7-2 and TRBJ1-1; D gene uncertain. V was trimmed by 5 bases and J by 0 bases, leaving 16 bases between them. The V gene's germline CDR1 is SGHTA and CDR2 FQGNSA. The CDR3 covers 16 residues. CDR3 residues: CASSPRGAVMNTEAFF. CDR3 DNA: TGTGCCAGCAGCCCCCGCGGTGCAGTCATGAACACTGAAGCTTTCTTT.

The chain joins TRBV9 to TRBJ1-1; the D is unclear. Germline loops: CDR1 SGDLS, CDR2 YYNGEE. Trimming left V 4 bases short and J 4 bases short, with 14 bases between. The CDR3 loop spans 14 amino acids. The CDR3 nucleotides are TGTGCCAGCAGCCCAGCGCGGGAGGCCACTGAAGCTTTCTTT. Its protein product is CASSPAREATEAFF.

The chain uses TRBV6-2 or TRBV6-3 and TRBJ1-2; TRBD1 might be the D (6 bases). The CDR3 spans 17 residues. Trimming took 0 bases from V and 5 from J, leaving 19 bases between them. The germline gives CDR1 MNHEY, CDR2 SVGEGT. The DNA of the CDR3 is TGTGCCAGCAGTTACTCGATGGGGGCCGGTTGGACGTATGGCTACACCTTC. Protein sequence: CASSYSMGAGWTYGYTF.

The chain has TRBV6-5 and TRBJ1-4, with TRBD1 matching 8 bases. Germline values: CDR1 MNHEY, CDR2 SVGAGI. The CDR3 runs 15 residues. The trim removed 4 bases at V and 9 bases at J, leaving 10 bases unmatched. The CDR3 protein is CASSLGTGGSKKLFF. DNA of the CDR3: TGTGCCAGCAGTTTAGGTACAGGGGGATCTAAAAAACTGTTTTTT.

The chain couples TRBV5-3 to TRBJ2-2, with 7 bases that match TRBD2. TRBV5-3 is an ORF; its function is uncertain. Trimming took 1 base from V and 0 from J; bases not matched to a gene: 3. The CDR3 consists of 16 residues. The CDR3 nucleotides are TGTGCCAGAAGCTTGCCCAGCGGGACGAACACCGGGGAGCTGTTTTTT. Its protein product is CARSLPSGTNTGELFF.

This clone was counted only a few times. The rearrangement links TRBV7-9 to TRBJ2-7; no firm D call. The germline V and J ends were trimmed by 4 bases and 6 bases, with 7 bases remaining between them. The CDR3 length is 11 residues. Germline lookup yields CDR1 SEHNR and CDR2 FQNEAQ (reference sequence). The CDR3, as DNA: TGTGCCAGCAGCTCGAGGATCGAGCAGTACTTC. Translation: CASSSRIEQYF.

The J gene is TRBJ1-2, the V gene TRBV6-5; 8 bases line up with TRBD1. V dropped 6 bases and J dropped 8; count of bases not matched to a gene: 14. The CDR3 consists of 15 residues. Looked up from germline, CDR1 is MNHEY and CDR2 is SVGAGI. The CDR3 nucleotides are TGTGCCAGCAGGCCTCCTCAGGGGGCGCGTCACGGCTACACCTTC. Protein sequence: CASRPPQGARHGYTF.

The chain has TRBV28 and TRBJ1-1; D may be TRBD1 (5 bases). CDR3 length: 14 amino acids. The germline gives CDR1 MDHEN, CDR2 SYDVKM. The V gene lost 7 bases and the J gene lost 4 bases, with 16 bases spanning the gap. This CDR3 reads CASKGGGSGTEAFF. Here the CDR3 DNA reads TGTGCCAGCAAAGGCGGGGGTTCGGGCACTGAAGCTTTCTTT.

This CDR3 is CASSFRRVEGKAFF. The CDR3 bases are TGTGCCAGCAGCTTTCGTCGCGTGGAGGGTAAAGCTTTCTTT. This chain uses TRBV5-5 with TRBJ1-1; D not certain. Trimming stripped 2 bases from V and 9 bases from J, with 17 bases between. Germline CDR1 and CDR2: SGHKS and YYEKEE (reference sequence). This CDR3 is built from 14 residues.

The rearrangement links TRBV13 to TRBJ2-7; TRBD2 aligns across 11 bases. CDR3 size: 18 residues. With 5 bases clipped from V and 3 bases from J, the junction kept 15 bases outside the gene matches. CDR1 PRHDT and CDR2 FYEKMQ come from the germline V gene (reference sequence). The CDR3 here is CASSLMADPGLADYEQYF. DNA for the CDR3: TGTGCCAGCAGCCTCATGGCGGATCCGGGACTAGCGGACTACGAGCAGTACTTC.

Only one count was recorded for this clone. The chain links TRBV28 to TRBJ2-2; D gene unclear. Germline assignment: CDR1 MDHEN and CDR2 SYDVKM. The CDR3 spans 15 residues. Between the trimmed V and J ends, which lost 7 bases and 9 bases, there was a span of 21 bases. CDR3 residues: CASIPSYPAVRELFF. In DNA, the CDR3 is TGTGCCAGCATTCCATCCTACCCTGCTGTGCGGGAGCTGTTTTTT.